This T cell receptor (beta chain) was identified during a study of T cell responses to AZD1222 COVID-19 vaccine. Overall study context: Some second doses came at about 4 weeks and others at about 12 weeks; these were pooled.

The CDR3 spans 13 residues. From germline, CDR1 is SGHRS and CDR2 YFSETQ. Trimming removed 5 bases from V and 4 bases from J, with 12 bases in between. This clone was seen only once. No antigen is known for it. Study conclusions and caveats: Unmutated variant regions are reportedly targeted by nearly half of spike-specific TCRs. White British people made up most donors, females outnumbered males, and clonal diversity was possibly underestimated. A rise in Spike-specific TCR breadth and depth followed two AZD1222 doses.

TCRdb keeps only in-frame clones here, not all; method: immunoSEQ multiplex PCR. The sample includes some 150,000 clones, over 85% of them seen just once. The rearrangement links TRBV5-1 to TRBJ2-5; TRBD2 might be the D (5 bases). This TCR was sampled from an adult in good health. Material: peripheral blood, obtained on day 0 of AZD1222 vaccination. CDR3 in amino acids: CASSVGVGETQYF. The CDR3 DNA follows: TGCGCCAGCAGTGTGGGAGTAGGAGAGACCCAGTACTTC.